The 13 T cell receptor beta chains presented below share a single source sample, sequenced in a study of blood T cells in healthy people across ages. The authors ran a second PCR of roughly 6 to 12 cycles using a sample-barcoded 5' primer and a J-beta primer mix. TCRdb re-called the 5' RACE reads with MiXCR, one entry per CDR3 protein. This sample carries roughly 1,700,000 distinct CDR3 sequences, roughly 27% of them seen once, and the ten largest clones take over 7%. Specimen: blood. The receptors originated from a woman in her twenties or thirties in good health.

V is TRBV12-3 or TRBV12-4 and J is TRBJ1-5; D perhaps matches TRBD1 (6 bases). The CDR3 covers 15 residues. Trimming stripped 3 bases from V and 0 bases from J, with 9 bases between. CDR3 sequence: CASSLDSNSNQPQHF. The CDR3 nucleotides are TGTGCCAGCAGTTTGGACAGCAATAGCAATCAGCCCCAGCATTTT.

This clonotype was seen more than once but under ten times. The rearrangement joins TRBV19 to TRBJ1-2; D might be TRBD1 (5 bases). CDR3 length: 13 amino acids. CDR1 and CDR2 from the germline V gene are LNHDA and SQIVND (reference sequence). V gave up 4 bases and J gave up 4 bases, with 10 bases separating them. CDR3 amino acids: CASSTGSRYGYTF. In DNA form, the CDR3 reads TGTGCCAGTAGTACAGGGTCCCGCTATGGCTACACCTTC. Together with reference TRBV19 and TRBJ1-2, the CDR3 gives the full variable domain: DGGITQSPKYLFRKEGQNVTLSCEQNLNHDAMYWYRQDPGQGLRLIYYSQIVNDFQKGDIAEGYSVSREKKESFPLTVTSAQKNPTAFYLCASSTGSRYGYTFGSGTRLTVV.

This clonotype was seen many times. The genes are TRBV20-1 and TRBJ2-3, with a tentative D call TRBD2 (5 bases). CDR3 length equals 13 residues. V shed 5 bases and J shed 3 bases, with 12 bases lying between them. Germline loops: CDR1 DFQATT, CDR2 SNEGSKA (reference sequence). The CDR3 loop is CSAPDFATDTQYF. In nucleotides, the CDR3 is TGCAGTGCTCCGGACTTCGCGACAGATACGCAGTATTTT.

This clonotype has a count of ten or more. The chain uses TRBV29-1 and TRBJ1-2; D gene uncertain. V lost 7 bases to trimming and J lost 1 base, with 10 bases between them. The V gene's germline CDR1 is SQVTM and CDR2 ANQGSEA. The CDR3 is 12 residues long. The CDR3 reads CSARLGNYGYTF. CDR3 in DNA: TGCAGCGCCCGCTTGGGTAACTATGGCTACACCTTC.

The chain couples TRBV7-3 to TRBJ2-1; D is possibly TRBD2 (7 bases). The J call is in doubt because the DNA end fits TRBJ2-7 better. The CDR3 contains 15 residues. Germline V gives CDR1 SGHTA, CDR2 FQGTGA. The chain's CDR3 is CASSPEGGAYNEQYF. The CDR3 DNA reads as TGTGCCAGCAGCCCGGAAGGGGGGGCCTACAATGAGCAGTACTTC.

This clonotype was recorded a few times. The chain joins TRBV7-2 to TRBJ2-3; 12 bases line up with TRBD2. The CDR3 runs 18 residues. Trimming at V came to 3 bases and at J to 0 bases, leaving 7 bases not matched to a gene. The germline V gene has CDR1 SGHTA and CDR2 FQGNSA. The CDR3 is CASSFRRTSGTSTDTQYF. DNA for the CDR3: TGTGCCAGCAGCTTCAGAAGGACTAGCGGGACCAGCACAGATACGCAGTATTTT.

This clonotype appeared a few times. CDR3 sequence (DNA): TGTGCCAGCAGCTCAGTCGGGAAAATCTCCTACAATGAGCAGTTCTTC. This encodes CASSSVGKISYNEQFF. This chain links TRBV7-6 with TRBJ2-1, with D possibly TRBD2 on 5 matching bases. CDR1 is SGHVS and CDR2 is FNYEAQ in the germline V gene. This CDR3 comprises 16 residues. Trimming stripped 4 bases from V and 0 bases from J, with 13 bases between.

V is TRBV4-1 and J is TRBJ1-6; a possible D gene is TRBD1 (5 bases). V lost 0 bases and J 10 bases, leaving 13 bases between the germline ends. The germline V gene has CDR1 MGHRA and CDR2 YSYEKL. The CDR3 spans 15 residues. For the CDR3, the DNA is TGCGCCAGCAGCCAAGATTGGGGGTCGGGGTCACCCCTCCACTTT. This sequence encodes CASSQDWGSGSPLHF.

Comments on this clonotype: Since a much larger clone is just one base distant, this may be a read error. This chain joins TRBV10-3 and TRBJ2-3; D tentatively fits TRBD1 or TRBD2 (5 bases each). V was pared by 0 bases and J by 4 bases, with 17 bases between. Germline CDR1 reads ENHRY; CDR2 reads SYGVKD. The CDR3 is 17 residues long. DNA of the CDR3: TGTGCCATCAGTGAGTCTGGCAAGGGACCAAGCGCAGATACGCAGTATTTT. It encodes CAISESGKGPSADTQYF.

The chain combines TRBV7-3 with TRBJ2-1; 8 bases align to TRBD2. CDR1 is SGHTA and CDR2 is FQGTGA in the germline V gene. V shed 5 bases and J 7 bases; nucleotides not matched to a gene: 13. This CDR3 has 16 residues. CDR3 residues: CASSDLRGGKKNEQFF. CDR3 in DNA: TGTGCCAGCAGCGATCTACGGGGGGGAAAAAAAAATGAGCAGTTCTTC.

CDR3 amino acids: CASSLWGLGNQPQHF. The CDR3, as DNA: TGTGCCAGCAGCCTCTGGGGGCTCGGCAATCAGCCCCAGCATTTT. The V and J genes are TRBV6-1 and TRBJ1-5; D may be TRBD1 (6 bases). The CDR3 sequence is 15 residues long. Deletions cut 6 bases from V and 2 bases from J, with 14 bases between. The V gene's germline CDR1 is MNHNS and CDR2 SASEGT.

The chain joins TRBV5-1 to TRBJ1-1, with unresolved D. CDR3 size: 15 residues. V lost 4 bases, J lost 3 bases, and 16 bases lay in between. Germline assignment: CDR1 SGHRS and CDR2 YFSETQ. In DNA form, the CDR3 reads TGCGCCAGCAGCCCCTGGACTACCACCGACACTGAAGCTTTCTTT. Protein product: CASSPWTTTDTEAFF.

This chain links TRBV6-6 with TRBJ2-4; D might be TRBD2 (5 bases). Trimming stripped 4 bases from V and 8 bases from J, with 15 bases between. This CDR3 region has 14 residues. The germline V gene has CDR1 MNHNY and CDR2 SVGAGI (reference sequence). The CDR3: CASSSASSEDIQYF. As DNA, the CDR3 is TGTGCCAGCAGTTCGGCTAGCTCTGAGGACATTCAGTACTTC.